This T cell receptor beta chain was sequenced for a study of cytomegalovirus exposure and HLA in healthy donors. On this clone: Its target is unknown.

V was trimmed by 2 bases and J by 3 bases, leaving 7 bases between them. The CDR3 runs to 13 residues. In germline, CDR1 is MNHNS, CDR2 SASEGT. The PCR had 60 Vbeta and 13 Jbeta primers. The protocol was immunoSEQ multiplex PCR, while the TCRdb copy is restricted to in-frame clones and leaves out a portion. The sample carries 50,000 to 70,000 clones, around 81% recorded once. Study-wide findings and caveats: Among TCR beta chains, those listed as cytomegalovirus-associated numbered over 150. In a later analysis, HLA-associated beta chains showed higher expansion and lower generation probabilities than comparable chains.

The clonotype originates from a male donor in good health and CMV-seronegative. Sequencing was done on a sample of PBMCs. The genes are TRBV6-1 and TRBJ1-1; unclear D gene. The CDR3 sequence is CASSESPDTEAFF. For the CDR3, the DNA is TGTGCCAGCAGTGAATCCCCAGACACTGAAGCTTTCTTT.